The source of this T cell receptor (beta chain) is a study of regulatory T cells in long-lasting Graves disease (dated by TCRdb to the early 2020s). Context from the whole study: Newly diagnosed Graves' disease patients had taken antithyroid drugs for less than 3 months. Patients with persistent Graves' disease were compared with patients with newly diagnosed Graves' disease using TCR sequencing and RNA sequencing of peripheral blood. The study took place in China and was registered as a clinical trial. TCR sequencing covered some 13 persistent and around 20 newly diagnosed Graves' disease patients, some 33 samples in total.

The cysteine opens and the phenylalanine closes a CDR3 of 13 amino acids. Only CDR3 DNA remains: 39 bases, in frame from the first base. Trimming takes 9 bases from V and 7 bases from J, and the germline ends sit 19 bases apart. In the germline V gene, CDR1 corresponds to MDHEN and CDR2 to SYDVKM. Broader findings and caveats from the paper: The study examined only peripheral blood because the primary lesion, thyroid tissue, could not be accessed. Sequencing and analysis were limited to the TCR beta chain. Persistent disease showed preferential use of TRBV28, TRBJ1-2 and TRBJ2-5, whereas newly diagnosed disease favored TRBV20-1 and TRBJ2-1. The authors noted that the small sample size was a limitation that may lower accuracy. Persistent Graves' disease patients showed lower TCR Shannon entropy and fewer highly expanded clones than newly diagnosed patients, suggesting clonal expansion. Persistent patients shared more public clonotypes among themselves (2,741) than newly diagnosed patients did (roughly 920).

For this clonotype: This clone's antigen is unknown. No per-base quality is available; no much larger clone lies one base away.

The label giving this sample's time point can be read as: newly diagnosed GD, antithyroid drugs for less than 3 months. RNA was extracted from PBMCs in TRIzol for both TCR sequencing and RNA sequencing. The diagnosis of Graves' disease was made according to American Thyroid Association guidelines. Recruitment of patients was carried out at an endocrinology department in Xi'an, China. Each patient gave around 9 milliliters of peripheral blood, collected in an EDTA anticoagulant tube. Ficoll Paque Plus density gradient separation was used to isolate PBMCs, and no further T cell sorting was performed. An Agilent 2100 Bioanalyzer and agarose gel were used to assess RNA quality, and a NanoDrop 2000 was used to measure RNA concentration. Library preparation was by multiplex PCR. Instrument on record: Illumina HiSeq 4000. To build TCR beta libraries, CDR3 regions were amplified by Arm-PCR using iRepertoire HTBI primers. PCR products were gel purified before sequencing. Concerning the study's data processing: Across samples, about 63 TRBV and approximately 15 TRBJ segments were identified and used for gene usage analysis of CDR3 amino acid clonotypes. COPE and FqMerger were used to merge the filtered high-quality paired reads into contigs. BLAST was used to align contigs to IMGT TRBV, TRBD and TRBJ reference genes, with CDR3 defined following IMGT. Clonotypes above 0.1% frequency were classified as highly expanded clones. Shannon entropy was used to measure repertoire diversity, and the Gini coefficient was used to measure V-J evenness. A clonotype was considered public if more than one individual shared it. Using fastp at Q25 and MiXCR, TCRdb reprocessed the public reads and kept productive beta chains. A single entry per CDR3 protein holds the most common genes and DNA from its merged rows. These V and J calls rely on TCRdb rather than the paper's analysis. The sample table lists 400,000 to 550,000 distinct CDR3 sequences, 15% to 20% of them with a count of one. The ten most abundant clones make up approximately 22% of the sample.

These data also formed part of another study, on T cells in Graves' hyperthyroidism and ophthalmopathy. As that second paper reports: Stable Graves' hyperthyroidism was defined as the absence of progression to ophthalmopathy over 18 months of follow-up. Hyperthyroidism patients were newly diagnosed, with disease duration under 2 months, and aged 18 to 65 years. The study excluded patients with uncontrolled infections, other autoimmune diseases, pregnancy or lactation. Diagnoses relied on clinical symptoms, serum thyroxine and TRAb, thyroid ultrasound and orbital computed tomography. The TCR CDR3 was subjected to a first round of RT-PCR using the HTBI primer set and the Qiagen OneStep RT-PCR kit. Most expanded thyroid clonotypes (frequency above 0.001) were also detected in blood, suggesting blood repertoires may reflect thyroid immune responses. Ophthalmopathy was separated from stable hyperthyroidism by a 13 V-J signature model, with about 86% sensitivity and about 81% specificity obtained in cross-validation and 80%/75% obtained in testing. During validation, the model predicted progression to ophthalmopathy a median of approximately 7 months ahead of onset, with around 65% sensitivity and 72% to 85% specificity. To identify distinguishing TCR V-J signatures, a discovery cohort of 90 to 100 patients was used, comprising 40 to 45 with Graves' ophthalmopathy and 57 with stable Graves' hyperthyroidism. Prospective prediction of ophthalmopathy was tested in an independent validation cohort consisting of 18 hyperthyroidism patients and approximately 16 patients who later progressed to ophthalmopathy. The roughly 100 discovery patients were randomly divided into training and test sets at a 7:3 ratio. The study also compared thyroid tissue and blood T-cell repertoires from about six Graves' hyperthyroidism patients. Following sampling, methimazole starting at 30 mg daily was given to hyperthyroidism patients, and high-dose intravenous methylprednisolone was given to ophthalmopathy patients. Libraries were constructed in a second round of multiplex PCR, after which size selection and purification were performed. The libraries were sequenced on an Illumina HiSeq2000 using paired-end 100 bp reads. SOAPnuke was used to process the raw data, with reads discarded if the reads contained adapters or uncalled bases, had a mean Phred below 15, or lacked an exact constant-primer or identifier match. COPE v1.2.5 was used to merge high-quality paired reads, and clonotypes were defined as unique nucleotide sequences. MiTCR v1.1 was used to align the clonotypes against IMGT TRBV, TRBD and TRBJ reference segments. Analysis was restricted to V-J combinations with a frequency above 0.0001, which covered 99.2% of repertoires. A TCS score was defined as the ratio of F50 (clonal expansion) to E x V (chaos), with BLOSUM62-based TCRdist applied between CDR3 peptides within each V-J. Welch's t-statistics and random forest reduced roughly 530 V-J features to fewer than 15, which were used in a naive Bayes classifier (R e1071). Sample size was not statistically predetermined, and blinding of investigators to group allocation was not performed. According to the paper, TCR Vbeta CDR3 sequencing was carried out on roughly 130 peripheral blood samples, which came from over 40 ophthalmopathy, around 75 hyperthyroidism and roughly 17 progressor patients.

The rearrangement joined TRBV28 to TRBJ2-7, and possibly TRBD1, on 6 matching bases. This clonotype originated in a young woman with Graves disease. Donor details come from another sample of the same person, matched by shared clones. This material consisted of peripheral blood mononuclear cells (PBMCs), taken at new diagnosis, from a patient treated with antithyroid drugs. The CDR3 is CASSTGTPSEQYF. The nucleotides read TGTGCCAGTTCCACCGGGACACCCTCGGAGCAGTACTTC.